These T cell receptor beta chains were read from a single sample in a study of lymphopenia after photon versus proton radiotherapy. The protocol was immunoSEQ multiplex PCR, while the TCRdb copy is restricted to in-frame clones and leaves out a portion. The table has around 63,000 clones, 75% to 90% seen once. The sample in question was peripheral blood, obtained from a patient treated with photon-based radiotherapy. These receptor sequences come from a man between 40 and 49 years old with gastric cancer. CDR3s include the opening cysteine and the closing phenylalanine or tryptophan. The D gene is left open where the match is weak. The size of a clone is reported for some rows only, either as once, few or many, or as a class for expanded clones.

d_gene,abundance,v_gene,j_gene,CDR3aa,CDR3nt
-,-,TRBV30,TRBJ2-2,CAWSSQNTGELFF,TGTGCCTGGAGCTCCCAGAACACCGGGGAGCTGTTTTTT
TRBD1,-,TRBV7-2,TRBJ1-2,CASSLGDRGHDGYTF,TGTGCCAGCAGCTTAGGGGACAGGGGGCACGATGGCTACACCTTC
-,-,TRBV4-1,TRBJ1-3,CASSPWETSGNTIYF,TGCGCCAGCAGCCCTTGGGAGACCTCTGGAAACACCATATATTTT
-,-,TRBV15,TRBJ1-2,CATSSAGFRQANYGYTF,TGTGCCACCAGCAGCGCCGGGTTCAGACAGGCCAACTATGGCTACACCTTC
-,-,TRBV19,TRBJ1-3,CASIEAGRFSGNTIYF,TGTGCCAGTATCGAGGCAGGCCGCTTCTCTGGAAACACCATATATTTT
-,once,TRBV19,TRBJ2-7,CASSPRDGLEQYF,TGTGCCAGTAGTCCCCGGGACGGACTCGAGCAGTACTTC
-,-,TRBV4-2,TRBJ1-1,CASSQDWVSRVAFF,TGTGCCAGCAGCCAAGATTGGGTTTCGAGGGTAGCTTTCTTT
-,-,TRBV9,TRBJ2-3,CASSVGYTGSRTDTQYF,TGTGCCAGCAGCGTAGGTTATACGGGGAGCCGCACAGATACGCAGTATTTT
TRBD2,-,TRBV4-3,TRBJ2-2,CASSQVGGKPTGELFF,TGCGCCAGCAGCCAAGTCGGGGGGAAACCCACCGGGGAGCTGTTTTTT
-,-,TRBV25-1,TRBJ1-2,CASSDPGDGYYGYTF,TGTGCCAGCAGTGATCCGGGGGATGGATACTATGGCTACACCTTC
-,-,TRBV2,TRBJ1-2,CASRRGANYGYTF,TGTGCCAGCAGGCGGGGGGCTAACTATGGCTACACCTTC
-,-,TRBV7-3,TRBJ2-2,CASSLIAANTGELFF,TGTGCCAGCAGCCTAATAGCTGCGAACACCGGGGAGCTGTTTTTT
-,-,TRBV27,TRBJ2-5,CASSFGGGQQETQYF,TGTGCCAGCAGTTTTGGTGGTGGACAGCAAGAGACCCAGTACTTC
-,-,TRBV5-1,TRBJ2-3,CASSLAAKDTDTQYF,TGCGCCAGCAGCTTGGCGGCAAAAGACACAGATACGCAGTATTTT
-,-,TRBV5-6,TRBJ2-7,CASSLVRVRAYEQYF,TGTGCCAGCAGCTTGGTAAGGGTGAGGGCCTACGAGCAGTACTTC
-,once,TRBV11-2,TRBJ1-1,CASSLGQGEAFF,TGTGCCAGCAGCTTAGGGCAGGGTGAAGCTTTCTTT
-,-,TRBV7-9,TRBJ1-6,CASSLEAPPALHF,TGTGCCAGCAGCTTAGAGGCCCCGCCAGCCCTCCACTTT
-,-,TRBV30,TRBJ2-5,CAWSVGLYQETQYF,TGTGCCTGGAGTGTAGGTTTGTACCAAGAGACCCAGTACTTC
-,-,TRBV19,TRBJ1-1,CASSMWQGMEAFF,TGTGCCAGTAGTATGTGGCAGGGGATGGAAGCTTTCTTT
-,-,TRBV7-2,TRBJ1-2,CASSPRAFTFRSF,TGTGCCAGCAGCCCGCGGGCCTTTACCTTCCGCTCCTTC
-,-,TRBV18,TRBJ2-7,CASSPGDGLIRYEQYF,TGTGCCAGCTCACCCGGGGACGGCCTCATTAGGTACGAGCAGTACTTC
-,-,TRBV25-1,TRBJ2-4,CATPGTAKNIQYF,TGTGCGACCCCCGGGACAGCCAAAAACATTCAGTACTTC
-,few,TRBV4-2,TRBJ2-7,CASSQYRDGEQYF,TGTGCCAGCAGCCAATACAGGGACGGCGAGCAGTACTTC
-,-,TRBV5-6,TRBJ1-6,CASSLPDGVYNSPLHF,TGTGCCAGCAGCCTCCCGGACGGCGTCTATAATTCACCCCTCCACTTT
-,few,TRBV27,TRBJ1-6,CASRGTRSPLHF,TGTGCCAGTCGGGGGACTCGGTCACCCCTCCACTTT
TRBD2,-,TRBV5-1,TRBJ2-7,CASTGTSTYEQYF,TGCGCCAGCACCGGGACTAGCACGTACGAGCAGTACTTC
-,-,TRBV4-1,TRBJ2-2,CASSQVGHRNTGELFF,TGCGCCAGCAGCCAAGTCGGACACAGAAACACCGGGGAGCTGTTTTTT
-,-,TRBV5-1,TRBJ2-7,CASAPTGSSYEQYF,TGCGCCAGTGCACCTACAGGGAGCTCCTACGAGCAGTACTTC
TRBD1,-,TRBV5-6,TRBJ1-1,CASSLRTGPMNTEAFF,TGTGCCAGCAGCTTGAGGACAGGACCCATGAACACTGAAGCTTTCTTT
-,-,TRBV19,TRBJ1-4,CASSKDTNEKLFF,TGTGCCAGTAGCAAGGACACGAATGAAAAACTGTTTTTT
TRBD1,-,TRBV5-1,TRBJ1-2,CASSLGGQSYGYTF,TGCGCCAGCAGCTTGGGGGGACAGAGCTATGGCTACACCTTC
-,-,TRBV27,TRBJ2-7,CASSLYPSRPLPYEQYF,TGTGCCAGCAGTTTATACCCCTCCCGACCCCTACCCTACGAGCAGTACTTC
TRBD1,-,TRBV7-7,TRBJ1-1,CASSLKQGTEAFF,TGTGCCAGCAGCTTAAAACAGGGGACTGAAGCTTTCTTT
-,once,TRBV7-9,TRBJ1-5,CASSLTEPEPQHF,TGTGCCAGCAGCTTAACAGAGCCGGAGCCCCAGCATTTT
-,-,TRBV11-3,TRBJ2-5,CASSLSSGETQYF,TGTGCCAGCAGCTTGAGTAGCGGAGAGACCCAGTACTTC
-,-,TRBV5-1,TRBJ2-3,CASSSGTTSTDTQYF,TGCGCCAGCAGCTCCGGGACAACTAGCACAGATACGCAGTATTTT
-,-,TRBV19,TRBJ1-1,CASTLTGTNTEAFF,TGTGCCAGTACCCTCACAGGGACGAACACTGAAGCTTTCTTT
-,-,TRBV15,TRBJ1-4,CATSTRTEMEKLFF,TGTGCCACCAGCACTAGGACAGAGATGGAAAAACTGTTTTTT
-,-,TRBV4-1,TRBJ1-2,CASSQVTGNYGYTF,TGCGCCAGCAGCCAAGTAACGGGTAACTATGGCTACACCTTC
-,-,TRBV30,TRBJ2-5,CAWSAGQETQYF,TGTGCCTGGAGTGCAGGGCAAGAGACCCAGTACTTC
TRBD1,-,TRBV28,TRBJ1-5,CASSSGQGNQPQHF,TGTGCCAGCAGTTCAGGACAGGGCAATCAGCCCCAGCATTTT
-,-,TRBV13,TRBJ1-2,CASSYSPRALYGYTF,TGTGCCAGCAGCTACAGTCCCAGGGCGCTCTATGGCTACACCTTC
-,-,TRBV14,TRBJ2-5,CASSQGGTKKGSYF,TGTGCCAGCAGCCAAGGCGGGACAAAAAAGGGATCGTACTTC
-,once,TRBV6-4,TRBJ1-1,CASTEDSGSTEAFF,TGTGCCAGCACGGAGGACAGCGGCAGTACTGAAGCTTTCTTT
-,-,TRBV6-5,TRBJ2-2,CASTTNTNTGELFF,TGTGCCAGCACAACTAACACGAACACCGGGGAGCTGTTTTTT
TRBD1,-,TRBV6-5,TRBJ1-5,CASSSGQGDQPQHF,TGTGCCAGCAGTTCCGGACAGGGGGATCAGCCCCAGCATTTT
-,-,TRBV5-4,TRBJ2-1,CASNLGWQGANEQFF,TGTGCCAGCAACTTGGGGTGGCAGGGCGCCAATGAGCAGTTCTTC
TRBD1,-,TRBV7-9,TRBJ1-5,CASSPGTGERGRNQPQHF,TGTGCCAGCAGCCCCGGGACAGGGGAAAGGGGCAGGAATCAGCCCCAGCATTTT
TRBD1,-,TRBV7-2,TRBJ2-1,CASRPDRGVGNEQFF,TGTGCCAGCAGACCGGACAGGGGCGTAGGGAATGAGCAGTTCTTC
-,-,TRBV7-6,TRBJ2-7,CASSLSLDDEQYF,TGTGCCAGCAGCTTAAGCCTCGACGACGAGCAGTACTTC
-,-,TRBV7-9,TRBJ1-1,CATFIRGTEAFF,TGTGCCACCTTTATTCGGGGCACTGAAGCTTTCTTT